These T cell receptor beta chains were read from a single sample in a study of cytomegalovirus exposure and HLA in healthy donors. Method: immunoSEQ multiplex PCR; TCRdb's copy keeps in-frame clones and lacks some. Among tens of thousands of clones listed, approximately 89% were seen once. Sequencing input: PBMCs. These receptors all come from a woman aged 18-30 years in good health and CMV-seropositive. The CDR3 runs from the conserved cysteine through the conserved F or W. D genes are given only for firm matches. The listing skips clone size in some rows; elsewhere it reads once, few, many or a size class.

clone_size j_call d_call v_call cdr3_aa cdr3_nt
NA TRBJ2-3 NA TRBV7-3 CASSPGHTDTQYF TGTGCCAGCAGCCCCGGACACACAGATACGCAGTATTTT
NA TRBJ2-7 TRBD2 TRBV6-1 CASSELAGSYEQYF TGTGCCAGCAGTGAACTAGCGGGGTCCTACGAGCAGTACTTC
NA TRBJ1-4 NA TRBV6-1 CASSVPTVINEKLFF TGTGCCAGCAGTGTCCCGACAGTGATTAATGAAAAACTGTTTTTT
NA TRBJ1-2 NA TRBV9 CASTGGSRYGYTF TGTGCCAGCACCGGCGGCTCCCGGTATGGCTACACCTTC
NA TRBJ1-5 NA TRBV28 CASRDNNQPQHF TGTGCCAGCAGGGACAACAATCAGCCCCAGCATTTT
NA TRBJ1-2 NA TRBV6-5 CASSTPGSPNYGYTF TGTGCCAGCAGTACCCCAGGTTCGCCTAACTATGGCTACACCTTC
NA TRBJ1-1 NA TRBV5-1 CASSVTANTEAFF TGCGCCAGCAGCGTGACAGCGAACACTGAAGCTTTCTTT
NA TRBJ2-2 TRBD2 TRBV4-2 CASSQDALAGETTGELFF TGTGCCAGCAGCCAAGATGCCCTAGCGGGGGAGACCACCGGGGAGCTGTTTTTT
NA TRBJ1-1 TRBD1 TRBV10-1 CASSGQGGGITEAFF TGCGCCAGCAGTGGACAGGGGGGCGGAATCACTGAAGCTTTCTTT
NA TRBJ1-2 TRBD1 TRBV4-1 CASSPGTVTNYGYTF TGCGCCAGCAGCCCCGGGACAGTTACTAACTATGGCTACACCTTC
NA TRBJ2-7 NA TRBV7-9 CASSFRGHEQYF TGTGCCAGCAGCTTCAGGGGCCACGAGCAGTACTTC
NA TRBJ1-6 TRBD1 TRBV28 CASTLPGGQGFNSPLHF TGTGCCAGCACTCTCCCGGGCGGACAGGGTTTTAATTCACCCCTCCACTTT
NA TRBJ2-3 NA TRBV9 CASGGRGGTSTDTQYF TGTGCCAGCGGGGGAAGGGGGGGCACTAGCACAGATACGCAGTATTTT
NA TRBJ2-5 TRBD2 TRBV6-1 CASTELSGGQETQYF TGTGCCAGCACGGAGCTGAGCGGGGGCCAAGAGACCCAGTACTTC
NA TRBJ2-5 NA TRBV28 CASKAGGTQYF TGTGCCAGCAAGGCTGGAGGGACCCAGTACTTC
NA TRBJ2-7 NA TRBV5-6 CASSGGLYEQYF TGTGCCAGCAGCGGAGGACTCTACGAGCAGTACTTC
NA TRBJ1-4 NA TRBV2 CASSVLAIREKLFF TGTGCCAGCAGTGTGTTGGCAATTCGTGAAAAACTGTTTTTT
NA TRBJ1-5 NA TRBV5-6 CASKKTGSNQPQHF TGTGCCAGCAAAAAGACAGGTAGCAATCAGCCCCAGCATTTT
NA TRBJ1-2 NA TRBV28 CASRISDYGYTF TGTGCCAGCAGGATTTCAGACTATGGCTACACCTTC
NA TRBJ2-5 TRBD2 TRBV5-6 CASSLAILAGGRGETQYF TGTGCCAGCAGCTTGGCCATATTAGCGGGGGGACGTGGTGAGACCCAGTACTTC
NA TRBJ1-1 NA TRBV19 CASSNHRKSRGTEAFF TGTGCCAGTAGTAACCACAGGAAAAGCCGGGGGACTGAAGCTTTCTTT
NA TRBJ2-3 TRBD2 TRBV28 CASSGRGTSTDTQYF TGTGCCAGCAGCGGGCGGGGGACTAGCACAGATACGCAGTATTTT
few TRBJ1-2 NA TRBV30 CAWSFRGATAYGYTF TGTGCCTGGAGTTTCCGGGGGGCCACCGCCTATGGCTACACCTTC
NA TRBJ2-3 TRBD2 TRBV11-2 CASSLGLRGVVPDTQYF TGTGCCAGCAGCTTAGGACTGCGGGGGGTGGTTCCAGATACGCAGTATTTT
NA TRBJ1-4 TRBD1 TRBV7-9 CASSLVQGASFEKLFF TGTGCCAGCAGCTTAGTACAGGGGGCCTCTTTTGAAAAACTGTTTTTT
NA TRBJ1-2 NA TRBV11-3 CASSLDPYGEGYTF TGTGCCAGCAGCTTAGATCCGTACGGGGAAGGCTACACCTTC
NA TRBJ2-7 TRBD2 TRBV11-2 CASRRAGQGRYEQYF TGTGCCAGCAGAAGAGCGGGGCAGGGAAGGTACGAGCAGTACTTC
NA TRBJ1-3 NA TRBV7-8 CASSLGGQGYSGNTIYF TGTGCCAGCAGCTTAGGGGGGCAGGGATATTCTGGAAACACCATATATTTT
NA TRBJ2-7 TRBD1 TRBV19 CASSLKWDSPYEQYF TGTGCCAGTAGTCTAAAGTGGGACAGCCCCTACGAGCAGTACTTC
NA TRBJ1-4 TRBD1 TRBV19 CASSIPTGTGIPNEKLFF TGTGCCAGTAGTATCCCCACTGGGACAGGGATTCCTAATGAAAAACTGTTTTTT
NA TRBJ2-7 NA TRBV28 CASSQPAARSEQYF TGTGCCAGCAGTCAACCGGCGGCCAGAAGCGAGCAGTACTTC
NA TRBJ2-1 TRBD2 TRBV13 CASSRKAGGPYNEQFF TGTGCCAGCAGCCGAAAGGCGGGGGGGCCCTACAATGAGCAGTTCTTC
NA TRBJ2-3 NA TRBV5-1 CASSTDRSTDTQYF TGCGCCAGCAGCACGGACAGAAGCACAGATACGCAGTATTTT
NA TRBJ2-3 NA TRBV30 CACPGQGTDTQYF TGTGCCTGCCCGGGACAAGGCACAGATACGCAGTATTTT
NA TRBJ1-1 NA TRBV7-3 CASSLSSSGTEAFF TGTGCCAGCAGCTTATCTTCCTCGGGCACTGAAGCTTTCTTT
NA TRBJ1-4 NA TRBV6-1 CASSASAGPIEKLFF TGTGCCAGCAGTGCCTCGGCAGGGCCTATTGAAAAACTGTTTTTT
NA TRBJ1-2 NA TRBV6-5 CASSLTGINGYTF TGTGCCAGCAGTCTAACAGGGATAAATGGCTACACCTTC
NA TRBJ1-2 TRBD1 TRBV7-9 CAYSLIRSVKGAYGYTF TGTGCCTACAGCTTAATAAGATCGGTTAAGGGGGCGTATGGCTACACCTTC
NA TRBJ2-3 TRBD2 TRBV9 CASSVLPRGGADTQYF TGTGCCAGCAGCGTACTTCCGCGGGGGGGCGCAGATACGCAGTATTTT
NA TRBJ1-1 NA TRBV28 CASSVTGGGLRTEAFF TGTGCCAGCAGCGTTACGGGGGGCGGCCTTAGAACTGAAGCTTTCTTT
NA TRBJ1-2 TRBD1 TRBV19 CASSKDREGLRYGYTF TGTGCCAGTAGTAAGGACAGGGAAGGCCTTCGCTATGGCTACACCTTC
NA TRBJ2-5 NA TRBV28 CASSSPFAQYF TGTGCCAGCAGTTCCCCGTTTGCCCAGTACTTC
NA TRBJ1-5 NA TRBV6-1 CASSVGRGSLNQPQHF TGTGCCAGCAGTGTTGGAAGGGGGAGCCTTAATCAGCCCCAGCATTTT
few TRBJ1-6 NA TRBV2 CASNREKAYNSPLHF TGTGCCAGCAACAGGGAGAAAGCCTATAATTCACCCCTCCACTTT
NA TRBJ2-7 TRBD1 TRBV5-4 CASSSNNPGQGSYEQYF TGTGCCAGCAGCTCGAATAACCCGGGACAGGGTTCCTACGAGCAGTACTTC
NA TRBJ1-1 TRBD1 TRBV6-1 CASSWDRLNTEAFF TGTGCCAGCAGTTGGGACAGACTGAACACTGAAGCTTTCTTT
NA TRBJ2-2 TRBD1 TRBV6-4 CASSGTGGSTGELFF TGTGCCAGCAGTGGTACAGGGGGAAGTACCGGGGAGCTGTTTTTT
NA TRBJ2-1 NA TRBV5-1 CASSLMATRSGEQFF TGCGCCAGCAGCTTGATGGCGACTAGGAGCGGTGAGCAGTTCTTC
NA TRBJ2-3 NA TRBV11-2 CASSLVHRSSTDTQYF TGTGCCAGCAGCTTAGTCCACAGGTCTAGCACAGATACGCAGTATTTT
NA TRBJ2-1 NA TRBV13 CASSSLQGMSFNEQFF TGTGCCAGCAGCTCCCTGCAGGGAATGAGTTTCAATGAGCAGTTCTTC
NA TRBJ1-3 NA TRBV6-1 CASSERGGLSPDTIYF TGTGCCAGCAGTGAAAGGGGGGGACTCTCCCCGGACACCATATATTTT
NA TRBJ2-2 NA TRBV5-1 CASSFRTRSGELFF TGCGCCAGCAGCTTCAGGACTCGATCGGGGGAGCTGTTTTTT
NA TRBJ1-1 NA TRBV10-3 CATFQSGMNTEAFF TGTGCCACCTTTCAAAGCGGTATGAACACTGAAGCTTTCTTT
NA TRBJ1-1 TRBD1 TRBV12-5 CASGLATGTGLNTEAFF TGTGCTAGTGGTTTGGCAACCGGGACAGGGTTAAACACTGAAGCTTTCTTT